This record covers a single TCR beta chain. Its cognate antigen is unknown. TCRdb's table, derived via immunoSEQ multiplex PCR, lists solely in-frame clones and lacks some. The top ten clones hold under 25% of a sample with about 26,000 clones, approximately 91% of them seen once. Patients were ineligible given autoimmune disease history or systemic immunosuppression. This entry comes from a study of OX40 agonist ivuxolimab in advanced cancers. The wider study: Patients treated during dose escalation were battling hepatocellular carcinoma, melanoma, renal cell or head and neck cancer.

Study-level results: At 0.1 to 3.0 mg/kg, CD4+ and CD8+ blood T cells expanded clonally by week 6.

Germline CDR1 is SNHLY and CDR2 is FYNNEI. The V and J ends lost 4 bases and 6 bases respectively, with 13 bases between them. This CDR3 spans 15 amino acids. This clonotype was obtained from an adult with an advanced solid tumor such as melanoma, head and neck, liver or kidney cancer. The V and J genes are TRBV2 and TRBJ1-6; the D gene is possibly TRBD1 (5 bases). Source: CD4+ or CD8+ T cells sorted from blood, taken in a trial of the OX40 agonist ivuxolimab. CDR3 DNA: TGTGCCAGCAGTGGGACACTTAATACTAATTCACCCCTCCACTTT. As protein: CASSGTLNTNSPLHF.